The 24 T cell receptor beta chains given below trace back to one sample, sequenced in a study of identical twins. TCRdb reprocessed the 5' RACE reads via MiXCR and lists one record per CDR3 protein. The sample holds fewer than 900,000 distinct CDR3 sequences, about 20% seen once. These sequences were also reported in another study, on T cells expressing NK-cell markers.

The sequenced sample consisted of PBMCs. The receptors were sampled from a woman younger than 35 in good health.

This clonotype showed up just a few times. The rearrangement joins TRBV20-1 to TRBJ2-1; 7 bases match TRBD2. Germline loops: CDR1 DFQATT, CDR2 SNEGSKA (reference sequence). V gave up 7 bases and J gave up 0 bases; unmatched junction bases: 9. The CDR3 has 15 residues. CDR3 bases: TGCAGTGTTAAGGAACGGGAGGACTCCTACAATGAGCAGTTCTTC. This gives the protein CSVKEREDSYNEQFF.

The rearrangement uses TRBV20-1 and TRBJ2-1, with TRBD1 identical over 7 bases. Germline V gene data show CDR1 as DFQATT and CDR2 as SNEGSKA (reference sequence). V was clipped by 4 bases and J by 9 bases; unmatched bases: 3. The CDR3 spans 11 residues. CDR3 sequence: CSAIRGLEQFF. The DNA of the CDR3 is TGCAGTGCTATAAGGGGGCTTGAGCAGTTCTTC.

A few counts support this clonotype. The CDR3 spells CASSYFQVSNQPQHF. The CDR3 DNA sequence: TGTGCCAGCAGTTACTTTCAGGTCAGCAATCAGCCCCAGCATTTT. This rearrangement joins TRBV6-2 or TRBV6-3 to TRBJ1-5; D is undetermined. The CDR3 has 15 amino acids. From germline, CDR1 is MNHEY and CDR2 SVGEGT. V was shortened by 1 base and J by 1 base, with 8 bases between the two germline ends.

In this sample, this clonotype turned up a few times. V and J are TRBV9 and TRBJ2-2; possible D gene TRBD2, 6 bases. CDR3 size: 18 residues. The V end was cut by 4 bases, the J end by 1 base, with 20 bases between. Germline V gives CDR1 SGDLS, CDR2 YYNGEE. CDR3 nucleotides: TGTGCCAGCAGCCCTTACCCCGGGACTCCTGAGAACACCGGGGAGCTGTTTTTT. Its translation is CASSPYPGTPENTGELFF.

This clonotype was seen more than once but under ten times. This chain joins TRBV10-3 and TRBJ2-7; D unclear. The CDR3 sequence is 11 residues long. V was trimmed by 3 bases and J by 5 bases, leaving 5 bases between them. CDR1 is ENHRY and CDR2 is SYGVKD in the germline V gene. The CDR3 region is CAISDNDEQYF. The CDR3 DNA is TGTGCCATCAGTGACAACGACGAGCAGTACTTC.

This clonotype was picked up a small number of times. The V and J genes are TRBV30 and TRBJ2-5; tentative D call: TRBD2 (5 bases). This CDR3 comprises 13 residues. The germline V gene has CDR1 GTSNPN and CDR2 SVGIG (reference sequence). With 0 bases removed from V and 4 bases from J, the gap between germline ends came to 9 bases. The CDR3 sequence is CAWSVWELETQYF. CDR3 sequence (DNA): TGTGCCTGGAGTGTTTGGGAGTTAGAGACCCAGTACTTC.

This clonotype was counted between two and nine times. The chain links TRBV12-3 or TRBV12-4 to TRBJ2-7; tentatively, D is TRBD2 (7 bases). V was pared by 1 base and J by 2 bases, with 12 bases between. The CDR3 spans 15 residues. The CDR3 is CASSLVGGGAYEQYF. CDR3 in DNA: TGTGCCAGCAGTTTAGTTGGAGGGGGGGCCTACGAGCAGTACTTC.

This clonotype was counted a few times. One junction end does not reproduce the germline sequence, and a read error may be involved. The chain joins TRBV6-1 to TRBJ1-4; D is unresolved. CDR1 is MNHNS, CDR2 SASEGT, per germline. CDR3 length equals 15 residues. The chain's CDR3 is CASGVAGRANEKLFF. CDR3 nucleotides: TGTGCCAGCGGAGTTGCCGGGAGGGCTAACGAAAAACTGTTTTTT.

The chain links TRBV5-1 to TRBJ2-3, with D possibly TRBD2 on 6 matching bases. The CDR3 length is 16 residues. V lost 2 bases and J lost 2, with 15 bases in between. Germline loops: CDR1 SGHRS, CDR2 YFSETQ. The CDR3 protein is CASSFQGAGTTDTQYF. The CDR3, as DNA: TGCGCCAGCAGCTTTCAGGGCGCGGGAACCACAGATACGCAGTATTTT.

This clonotype has just a few counts. This chain uses TRBV5-4 with TRBJ1-2; D remains ambiguous. This CDR3 is 13 amino acids long. Germline V gene lookup returns CDR1 SGHNT and CDR2 YYREEE (reference sequence). Trimming took 0 bases from V and 3 from J, leaving 6 bases between them. The CDR3 is CASSLEPDYGYTF. The CDR3 bases are TGTGCCAGCAGCTTGGAGCCGGACTATGGCTACACCTTC. The variable domain in full, completed from reference TRBV5-4 and TRBJ1-2, reads ETGVTQSPTHLIKTRGQQVTLRCSSQSGHNTVSWYQQALGQGPQFIFQYYREEENGRGNFPPRFSGLQFPNYSSELNVNALELDDSALYLCASSLEPDYGYTFGSGTRLTVV.

This clonotype showed up just a few times. The chain joins TRBV3-1 to TRBJ2-1; D could derive from TRBD1 or TRBD2 (5 bases each). CDR1 is LGHDT, CDR2 YNNKEL, per germline (reference sequence). The CDR3 is made up of 14 amino acids. V was cut by 4 bases and J by 5 bases, with 12 bases left in between. The CDR3 bases are TGTGCCAGCAGCCTCCGGGGCCGTCACAATGAGCAGTTCTTC. As protein: CASSLRGRHNEQFF.

Many counts were recorded for this clonotype. The genes are TRBV12-3 or TRBV12-4 and TRBJ1-4; the D gene is possibly TRBD1 (5 bases). Trimming took 3 bases from V and 7 from J, leaving 15 bases between them. This CDR3 comprises 15 residues. CDR3 bases: TGTGCCAGCAGTTTTATCGGGGCGAAGGGTGAAAAACTGTTTTTT. This encodes CASSFIGAKGEKLFF.

CDR3: CASSSGVGGEQYF. The CDR3 DNA reads as TGTGCCAGCAGTTCAGGTGTCGGGGGCGAGCAGTACTTC. The chain links TRBV7-6 to TRBJ2-7; the D gene is possibly TRBD2 (6 bases). Germline CDR1 SGHVS, CDR2 FNYEAQ. The CDR3 loop spans 13 amino acids. Between the trimmed V and J ends, which lost 6 bases and 6 bases, there was a span of 15 bases.

J is TRBJ2-1 and V is TRBV3-1, with 7 bases matching TRBD2. Germline CDR1 and CDR2: LGHDT and YNNKEL (reference sequence). The trim removed 7 bases at V and 5 bases at J, leaving 5 bases unmatched. This CDR3 is 13 amino acids long. The CDR3 sequence is CASNRAGDNEQFF. The CDR3 DNA is TGTGCCAGCAATAGGGCGGGAGACAATGAGCAGTTCTTC.

This clonotype occurred a few times. The chain is built from TRBV5-1 and TRBJ2-7; D uncertain. CDR3 length equals 13 residues. Germline CDR1 SGHRS, CDR2 YFSETQ. The V end was cut by 4 bases, the J end by 2 bases, with 10 bases between. The CDR3 is CASSPERPYEQYF. CDR3 in DNA: TGCGCCAGCAGCCCCGAACGTCCCTACGAGCAGTACTTC.

This clonotype has only a few counts. V and J are TRBV11-2 and TRBJ2-7; D remains ambiguous. V gave up 1 base and J gave up 7 bases, with 5 bases separating them. Germline V CDR1 and CDR2: SGHAT, FQNNGV. CDR3 length: 11 amino acids. CDR3 sequence (DNA): TGTGCCAGCAGCTTAGTCCTGGAGCAGTACTTC. This translates into CASSLVLEQYF.

V and J are TRBV7-3 and TRBJ2-2, with 14 bases aligning to TRBD2. There are 17 residues in the CDR3. The germline CDR1 and CDR2 sequences are SGHTA and FQGTGA. Germline trimming cut 5 bases from V and 4 bases from J; bases unmatched to any gene: 6. CDR3 loop: CASSPTSGGAGTGELFF. The CDR3 DNA reads as TGTGCCAGCAGCCCGACTAGCGGGGGGGCAGGCACCGGGGAGCTGTTTTTT.

The chain is built from TRBV24-1 and TRBJ1-5, with D possibly being TRBD1 (6 bases). Germline CDR1 is KGHDR and CDR2 is SFDVKD. The V end was cut by 11 bases, the J end by 0 bases, with 16 bases between. The CDR3 length is 15 residues. The DNA for the CDR3 is TGTGCCATCCACAGGGAACGAGATAGCAATCAGCCCCAGCATTTT. Encoded protein: CAIHRERDSNQPQHF.

This clonotype showed up just a few times. The rearrangement links TRBV27 to TRBJ1-6; no reliable D call. The CDR3 extends over 15 amino acids. Germline CDR1 is MNHEY and CDR2 is SMNVEV (reference sequence). Trimming stripped 8 bases from V and 1 base from J, with 12 bases between. CDR3: CASGYPRSYNSPLHF. CDR3 DNA: TGTGCCAGCGGGTACCCTCGGTCCTATAATTCACCCCTCCACTTT.

V and J are TRBV29-1 and TRBJ2-1; maybe TRBD2 (6 bases). Trimming removed 3 bases from V and 3 bases from J, with 9 bases in between. The CDR3 contains 13 residues. Germline loops: CDR1 SQVTM, CDR2 ANQGSEA. Written as DNA, the CDR3 is TGCAGCGTTGACGGGAGTAACTACAATGAGCAGTTCTTC. This codes for CSVDGSNYNEQFF.

This clonotype showed up just once. The rearrangement joins TRBV11-1 to TRBJ1-2; TRBD1 matches at 11 bases. Trimming at V came to 3 bases and at J to 3 bases, leaving 15 bases not matched to a gene. Germline lookup yields CDR1 SGHAT and CDR2 FQDESV (reference sequence). This CDR3 comprises 19 residues. CDR3 in DNA: TGTGCCAGCAGCTTTTCCGGAGGACAGGGGGCGCCTCGGTACTATGGCTACACCTTC. Protein sequence: CASSFSGGQGAPRYYGYTF. Drawing the rest from reference TRBV11-1 and TRBJ1-2, the complete variable domain is EAEVAQSPRYKITEKSQAVAFWCDPISGHATLYWYRQILGQGPELLVQFQDESVVDDSQLPKDRFSAERLKGVDSTLKIQPAELGDSAMYLCASSFSGGQGAPRYYGYTFGSGTRLTVV.

This clonotype came up a few times. This rearrangement joins TRBV27 to TRBJ2-1; TRBD2 agrees at 8 bases. The CDR3 covers 15 residues. From germline, CDR1 is MNHEY and CDR2 SMNVEV (reference sequence). V dropped 5 bases and J dropped 6; count of bases not matched to a gene: 9. The CDR3 sequence is CASSLLAGNRNEQFF. CDR3 bases: TGTGCCAGCAGTCTCTTAGCGGGAAACCGCAATGAGCAGTTCTTC.

CDR3 region: CASSLGLGQGTEAFF. The CDR3 DNA reads as TGCGCCAGCAGCTTGGGATTAGGGCAGGGCACTGAAGCTTTCTTT. The chain recombines TRBV5-1 with TRBJ1-1, with a weak D call TRBD1 (5 bases). This CDR3 comprises 15 residues. CDR1 and CDR2 from the germline V gene are SGHRS and YFSETQ. Trimming shortened V by 0 bases and J by 4 bases, and 13 bases separated the two germline ends.

This chain connects TRBV7-9 to TRBJ2-5; D unclear. Germline CDR1 SEHNR, CDR2 FQNEAQ (reference sequence). The V end lost 1 base, the J end lost 3 bases, and 9 bases lay between the germline ends. There are 14 residues in the CDR3. The CDR3 loop reads CASSLGGLEETQYF. For the CDR3, the DNA is TGTGCCAGCAGCTTAGGCGGATTGGAAGAGACCCAGTACTTC.